The T cell receptor beta chain described here comes from a study of Graves' ophthalmopathy and Graves' hyperthyroidism. Notes on the study in general: Built on 13 signatures, a model told ophthalmopathy apart from stable hyperthyroidism with 85% to 90% sensitivity and approximately 81% specificity. Among thyroid clonotypes expanded above 0.001 frequency, most also appeared in blood. The model forecast ophthalmopathy progression, reaching roughly 71% sensitivity and approximately 72% specificity.

Germline CDR1 is ENHRY and CDR2 is SYGVKD. Trimming removed 6 bases from V and 9 bases from J; junction bases left unmatched: 8. This CDR3 spans 14 amino acids. This clonotype was counted between two and nine times. Its antigen is unidentified. Amplifying from RNA transcripts, the study obtained TCR beta CDR3 regions. The first-round RT-PCR employed HTBI primers together with the Qiagen OneStep RT-PCR kit. A multiplex PCR was then performed as the second round. TCRdb passed the multiplex PCR reads through MiXCR, listing each CDR3 protein once. The sample gives 450,000 or so distinct CDR3 sequences, roughly an eighth of which show up once; roughly 9.8% is in the top ten.

The genes are TRBV10-3 and TRBJ1-6, with 7 bases fitting TRBD1. This clonotype was sampled from a woman in her 30s with Graves' ophthalmopathy. The specimen was blood. The CDR3 DNA is TGTGCCATCAGCCCGGACAGGATTAGTTCACCCCTCCACTTT. This codes for CAISPDRISSPLHF.